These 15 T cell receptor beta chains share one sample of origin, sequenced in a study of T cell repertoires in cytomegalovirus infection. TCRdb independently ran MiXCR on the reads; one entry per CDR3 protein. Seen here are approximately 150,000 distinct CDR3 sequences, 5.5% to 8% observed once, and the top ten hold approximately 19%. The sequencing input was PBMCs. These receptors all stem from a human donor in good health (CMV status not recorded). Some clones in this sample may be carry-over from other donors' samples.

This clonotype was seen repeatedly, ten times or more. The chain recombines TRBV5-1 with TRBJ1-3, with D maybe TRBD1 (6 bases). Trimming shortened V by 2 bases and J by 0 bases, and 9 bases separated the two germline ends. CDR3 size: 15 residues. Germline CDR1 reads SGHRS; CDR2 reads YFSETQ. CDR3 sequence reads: CASSFTGPSGNTIYF. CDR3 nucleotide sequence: TGCGCCAGCAGCTTTACAGGGCCCTCTGGAAACACCATATATTTT. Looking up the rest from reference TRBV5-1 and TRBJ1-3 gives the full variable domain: KAGVTQTPRYLIKTRGQQVTLSCSPISGHRSVSWYQQTPGQGLQFLFEYFSETQRNKGNFPGRFSGRQFSNSRSEMNVSTLELGDSALYLCASSFTGPSGNTIYFGEGSWLTVV.

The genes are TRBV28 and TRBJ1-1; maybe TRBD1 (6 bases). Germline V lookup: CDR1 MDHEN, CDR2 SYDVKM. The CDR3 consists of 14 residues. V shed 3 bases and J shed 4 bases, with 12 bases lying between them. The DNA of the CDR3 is TGTGCCAGCAGTTTCCGGGGGCTGGGCACTGAAGCTTTCTTT. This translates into CASSFRGLGTEAFF.

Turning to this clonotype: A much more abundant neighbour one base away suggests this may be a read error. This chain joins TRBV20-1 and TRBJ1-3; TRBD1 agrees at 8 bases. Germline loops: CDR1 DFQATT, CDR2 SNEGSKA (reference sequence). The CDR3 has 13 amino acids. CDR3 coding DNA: TGCAGTGCTAGCCAGGGGGCCGGAAACACCATGTATTTT. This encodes CSASQGAGNTMYF.

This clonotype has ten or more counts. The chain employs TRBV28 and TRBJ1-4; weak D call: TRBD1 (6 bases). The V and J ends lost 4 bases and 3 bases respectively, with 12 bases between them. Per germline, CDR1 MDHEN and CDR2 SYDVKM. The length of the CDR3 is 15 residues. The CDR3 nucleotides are TGTGCCAGCAGTTCGAGGGGGGCAGCTAATGAAAAACTGTTTTTT. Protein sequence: CASSSRGAANEKLFF.

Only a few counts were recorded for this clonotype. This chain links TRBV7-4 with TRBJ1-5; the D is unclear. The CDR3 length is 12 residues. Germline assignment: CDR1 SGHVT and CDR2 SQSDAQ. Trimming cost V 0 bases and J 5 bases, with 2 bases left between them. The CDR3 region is CASSLADQPQHF. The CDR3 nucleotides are TGTGCCAGCAGCTTAGCGGATCAGCCCCAGCATTTT. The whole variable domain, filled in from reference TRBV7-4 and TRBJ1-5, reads GAGVSQSPRYKVAKRGRDVALRCDSISGHVTLYWYRQTLGQGSEVLTYSQSDAQRDKSGRPSGRFSAERPERSVSTLKIQRTEQGDSAVYLCASSLADQPQHFGDGTRLSIL.

As DNA, the CDR3 is TGCAGCGTTGAAGCCCAGGGCCTTAGCACAGATACGCAGTATTTT. Amino acid sequence: CSVEAQGLSTDTQYF. The chain links TRBV29-1 to TRBJ2-3; the D gene is possibly TRBD1 (5 bases). CDR1 SQVTM and CDR2 ANQGSEA come from the germline V gene. The CDR3 sequence is 15 residues long. V was shortened by 1 base and J by 0 bases, with 11 bases between the two germline ends.

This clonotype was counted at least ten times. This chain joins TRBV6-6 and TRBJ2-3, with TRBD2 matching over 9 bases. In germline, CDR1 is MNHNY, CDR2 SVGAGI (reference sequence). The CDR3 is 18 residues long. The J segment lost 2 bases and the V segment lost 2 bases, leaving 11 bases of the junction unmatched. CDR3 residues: CASSYAGGAPPPTDTQYF. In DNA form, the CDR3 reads TGTGCCAGCAGTTACGCGGGAGGGGCTCCGCCACCCACAGATACGCAGTATTTT.

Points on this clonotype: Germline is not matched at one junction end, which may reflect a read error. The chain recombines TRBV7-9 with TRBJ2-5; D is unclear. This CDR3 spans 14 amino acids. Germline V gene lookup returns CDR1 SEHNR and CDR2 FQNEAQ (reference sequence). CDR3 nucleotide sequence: TGTGCTAGCAGCCCGATAGGAAAAAAAGAGACCCAGTACTTC. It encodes CASSPIGKKETQYF.

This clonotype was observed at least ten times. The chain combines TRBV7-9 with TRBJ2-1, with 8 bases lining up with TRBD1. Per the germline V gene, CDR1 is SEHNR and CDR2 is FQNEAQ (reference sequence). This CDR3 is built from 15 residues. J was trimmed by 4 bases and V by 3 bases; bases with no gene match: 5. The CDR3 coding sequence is TGTGCCAGCAGCTTTCAGGGGGCCCAGTACAATGAGCAGTTCTTC. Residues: CASSFQGAQYNEQFF.

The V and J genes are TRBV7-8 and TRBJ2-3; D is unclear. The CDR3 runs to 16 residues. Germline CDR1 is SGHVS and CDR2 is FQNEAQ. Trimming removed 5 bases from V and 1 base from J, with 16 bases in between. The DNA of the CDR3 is TGTGCCAGCAGCCCACCTAGAAAGAAGGGCACAGATACGCAGTATTTT. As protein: CASSPPRKKGTDTQYF.

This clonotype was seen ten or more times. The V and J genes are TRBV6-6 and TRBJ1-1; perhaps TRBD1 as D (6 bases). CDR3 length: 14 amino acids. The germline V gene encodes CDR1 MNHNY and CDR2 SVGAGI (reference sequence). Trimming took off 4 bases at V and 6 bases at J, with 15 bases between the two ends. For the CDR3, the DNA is TGTGCCAGCAGTTTGTCAGGGGAATATGCTGAAGCTTTCTTT. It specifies CASSLSGEYAEAFF.

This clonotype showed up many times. DNA of the CDR3: TGTGCCAGCAGTTTCCTCCCCTGGCAGGGCGAGGATTCACCCCTCCACTTT. Amino acids: CASSFLPWQGEDSPLHF. The chain uses TRBV12-3 or TRBV12-4 and TRBJ1-6, with D tentatively TRBD1 (5 bases). This CDR3 region has 17 residues. V shed 3 bases and J shed 8 bases, with 20 bases lying between them.

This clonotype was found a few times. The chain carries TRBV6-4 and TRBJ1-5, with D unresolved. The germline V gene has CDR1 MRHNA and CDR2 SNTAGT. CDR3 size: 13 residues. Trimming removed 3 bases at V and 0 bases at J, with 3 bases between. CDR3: CASSEGSNQPQHF. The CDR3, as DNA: TGTGCCAGCAGTGAAGGTAGCAATCAGCCCCAGCATTTT.

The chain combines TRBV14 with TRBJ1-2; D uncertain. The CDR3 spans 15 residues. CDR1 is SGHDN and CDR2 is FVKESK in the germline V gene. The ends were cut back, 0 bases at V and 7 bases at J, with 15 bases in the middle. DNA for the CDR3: TGTGCCAGCAGCCAAGATGAATGGGGAAAGGGTGGCTACACCTTC. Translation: CASSQDEWGKGGYTF.

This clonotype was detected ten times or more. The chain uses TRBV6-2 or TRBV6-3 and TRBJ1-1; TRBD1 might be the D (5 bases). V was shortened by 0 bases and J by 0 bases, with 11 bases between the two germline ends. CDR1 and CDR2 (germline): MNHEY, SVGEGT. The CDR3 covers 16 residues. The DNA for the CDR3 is TGTGCCAGCAGTTACTCGAGTCGACAGATGAACACTGAAGCTTTCTTT. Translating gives CASSYSSRQMNTEAFF.